The next 8 T cell receptor beta chains were all read from a single sample in a study of blood T cell repertoires in COVID-19. Data came from immunoSEQ multiplex PCR; TCRdb stores just in-frame clones and leaves some out. The sample shows 310,000 or so clones, 87% of them seen only once. What was sequenced was PBMCs or T cells enriched from blood (not recorded which). The receptors derive from a young woman who had recovered from COVID-19.

A single count supports this clone. The genes are TRBV6-6 and TRBJ1-2; maybe TRBD1 (5 bases). V lost 7 bases and J 6 bases, leaving 18 bases between the germline ends. CDR1 MNHNY and CDR2 SVGAGI come from the germline V gene (reference sequence). CDR3 length equals 14 residues. The CDR3 nucleotides are TGTGCCAGCAATTCAGGGTTTGGTTCAAATGGCTACACCTTC. Its translation: CASNSGFGSNGYTF.

This clone was counted a single time. The chain employs TRBV3-1 (or the pseudogene TRBV3-2) and TRBJ1-2, with 8 bases matching TRBD1. This CDR3 region has 14 residues. Trimming took 3 bases from V and 6 from J; bases not matched to a gene: 6. CDR1 and CDR2 from the germline V gene are LGHDT and YNNKEL (reference sequence). The CDR3 coding sequence is TGTGCCAGCAGCCAGACGGGCAGGGGGCATGGCTACACCTTC. It encodes CASSQTGRGHGYTF.

The chain combines TRBV30 with TRBJ2-5; D may be TRBD2 (6 bases). The CDR3 contains 11 residues. V lost 2 bases, J lost 7 bases, and 8 bases lay in between. Germline-derived CDR1 and CDR2 are GTSNPN and SVGIG (reference sequence). CDR3 residues: CAWSPGGTQYF. CDR3 bases: TGTGCCTGGAGTCCCGGGGGGACCCAGTACTTC.

The chain uses TRBV19 and TRBJ2-2; D perhaps matches TRBD2 (6 bases). V was cut by 3 bases and J by 7 bases, with 18 bases left in between. The CDR3 runs 16 residues. Germline CDR1 reads LNHDA; CDR2 reads SQIVND (reference sequence). The CDR3 coding sequence is TGTGCCAGTAGTATGACGCCTCTGTTGGGAGGCGGGGAGCTGTTTTTT. This codes for CASSMTPLLGGGELFF.

The chain employs TRBV5-6 and TRBJ1-6; 7 bases agree with TRBD1. This CDR3 comprises 15 residues. Trimming removed 3 bases from V and 8 bases from J; junction bases left unmatched: 8. The germline V gene encodes CDR1 SGHDT and CDR2 YYEEEE. Here the CDR3 DNA reads TGTGCCAGCAGCTCGGCAGGGGGGTGGGATTCACCCCTCCACTTT. This sequence encodes CASSSAGGWDSPLHF.

DNA for the CDR3: TGTGCCAGCAGCCCTAGGACAGGGGGCGCGGACTATGGCTACACCTTC. This encodes CASSPRTGGADYGYTF. The V and J genes are TRBV7-9 and TRBJ1-2, with 11 bases that match TRBD1. Trimming took 5 bases from V and 3 from J; bases not matched to a gene: 8. The CDR3 runs to 16 residues. The germline CDR1 and CDR2 sequences are SEHNR and FQNEAQ (reference sequence).

The gene calls are TRBV5-1 and TRBJ1-1; 10 bases agree with TRBD1. The germline V gene has CDR1 SGHRS and CDR2 YFSETQ. The CDR3 runs 15 residues. V lost 4 bases to trimming and J lost 3 bases; unmatched junction nucleotides: 6. The CDR3: CASSLLTGGDTEAFF. CDR3 DNA sequence: TGCGCCAGCAGCCTACTGACAGGGGGCGACACTGAAGCTTTCTTT.

This chain joins TRBV7-3 and TRBJ1-5; D not certain. CDR3 size: 14 residues. Looked up from germline, CDR1 is SGHTA and CDR2 is FQGTGA. The V end lost 1 base, the J end lost 2 bases, and 6 bases lay between the germline ends. The CDR3 DNA reads TGTGCCAGCAGCTTAAGGGGAGGCAATCAGCCCCAGCATTTT. Translation gives CASSLRGGNQPQHF.